Below, 15 T cell receptor beta chains from the same sample are listed, as sequenced in a study of T cells after yellow fever vaccination. TCRdb redid the calling of the 5' RACE reads with MiXCR, one entry per CDR3 protein. The table includes 160,000 or so distinct CDR3 sequences, around 7.3% detected once. Sequencing was performed on CD4+ T cells sorted from PBMCs, taken about 5 days after the first yellow fever vaccination. The receptors come from a young man who received the YFV17D yellow fever vaccine.

This clonotype was detected ten times or more. The chain carries TRBV6-2 or TRBV6-3 and TRBJ1-6; 10 bases fit TRBD1. Germline V gives CDR1 MNHEY, CDR2 SVGEGT. CDR3 length equals 15 residues. Trimming took 6 bases from V and 6 from J; bases not matched to a gene: 5. DNA of the CDR3: TGTGCCAGCAGGCCCGGGACAGGGGCTAATTCACCCCTCCACTTT. The encoded protein is CASRPGTGANSPLHF.

The table lists this clonotype with many counts. The gene calls are TRBV2 and TRBJ1-5; 7 bases are shared with TRBD1. Losses at the gene ends were 2 bases for V and 7 bases for J; bases not matched to a gene: 5. There are 14 residues in the CDR3. Per the germline V gene, CDR1 is SNHLY and CDR2 is FYNNEI. CDR3 sequence reads: CASSERQGAQPQHF. The CDR3 bases are TGTGCCAGCAGTGAACGACAGGGAGCGCAGCCCCAGCATTTT.

The table lists this clonotype with many counts. This chain joins TRBV11-2 and TRBJ2-6, with D tentatively TRBD2 (6 bases). The CDR3 sequence is 18 residues long. Between the trimmed V and J ends, which lost 5 bases and 0 bases, there was a span of 17 bases. Germline V lookup: CDR1 SGHAT, CDR2 FQNNGV. CDR3 nucleotides: TGTGCCAGCAGCGCTCTAGCGTCCTTTCTCTCTGGGGCCAACGTCCTGACTTTC. Protein product: CASSALASFLSGANVLTF.

This clonotype was observed at least ten times. The chain combines TRBV4-2 with TRBJ2-2; D is perhaps TRBD1 or TRBD2 (5 bases each). Germline V lookup: CDR1 LGHNA, CDR2 YNFKEQ. Trimming left V 4 bases short and J 6 bases short, with 15 bases between. The CDR3 is made up of 15 amino acids. The chain's CDR3 is CASSRLGTAAGELFF. CDR3 in DNA: TGTGCCAGCAGCCGACTCGGGACGGCCGCCGGGGAGCTGTTTTTT.

This clonotype has more than one count but fewer than ten. The chain is built from TRBV28 and TRBJ2-1; D may correspond to TRBD1 or TRBD2 (6 bases each). The CDR3 has 15 amino acids. The germline V gene has CDR1 MDHEN and CDR2 SYDVKM. The V and J ends lost 5 bases and 4 bases respectively, with 15 bases between them. The CDR3 is CASSPRGRGYNEQFF. The CDR3 nucleotides are TGTGCCAGCAGTCCCCGGGGGCGGGGTTACAATGAGCAGTTCTTC.

This clonotype was counted at least ten times. Here the CDR3 reads CASSPGTTTYEQYV. The CDR3 coding sequence is TGTGCCAGCAGCCCCGGGACAACGACCTACGAGCAGTACGTC. The rearrangement links TRBV3-1 to TRBJ2-7; possible D gene TRBD1, 6 bases. V was clipped by 4 bases and J by 2 bases, with 12 bases between them. Per germline, CDR1 LGHDT and CDR2 YNNKEL (reference sequence). The CDR3 is made up of 14 amino acids.

This clonotype has a count of ten or more. This chain connects TRBV7-2 to TRBJ1-1; D call uncertain. V lost 3 bases to trimming and J lost 4 bases, with 9 bases between them. The germline CDR1 and CDR2 sequences are SGHTA and FQGNSA. The length of the CDR3 is 13 residues. This CDR3 reads CASSLLPGTEAFF. DNA of the CDR3: TGTGCCAGCAGCTTGCTCCCAGGCACTGAAGCTTTCTTT.

This clonotype was observed at least ten times. The CDR3 ends on some other residue instead of the conserved phenylalanine or tryptophan, so this is likely a read error. The DNA is left out, because the CDR3 cannot be placed on it with certainty; the CDR3 is given as TCRdb lists it. The CDR3 is CSARVLAGGTL. This sequence joins TRBV20-1 and TRBJ2-3; the D call in the table, TRBD1, was not verified against the DNA. CDR1 is DFQATT and CDR2 is SNEGSKA in the germline V gene (reference sequence). With termini counted, the CDR3 has 11 amino acids.

This clonotype occurred a few times. The chain uses TRBV6-1 and TRBJ2-6; 7 nucleotides align to TRBD1. The CDR3 loop spans 15 amino acids. After removal of 6 bases from V and 0 bases from J, the junction contained 2 bases not matched to a gene. Germline CDR1 reads MNHNS; CDR2 reads SASEGT. The CDR3 region is CASRGTDSGANVLTF. Here the CDR3 DNA reads TGTGCCAGCAGGGGGACAGACTCTGGGGCCAACGTCCTGACTTTC.

This clonotype was seen more than once but under ten times. The J gene is TRBJ2-1, the V gene TRBV5-1, with D possibly being TRBD2 (6 bases). Trimming cost V 0 bases and J 6 bases, with 16 bases left between them. Germline V gene data show CDR1 as SGHRS and CDR2 as YFSETQ. The CDR3 extends over 16 amino acids. CDR3 region: CASSLVLASGSNEQFF. Here the CDR3 DNA reads TGCGCCAGCAGCTTGGTGCTAGCGTCGGGTTCCAATGAGCAGTTCTTC. Using reference TRBV5-1 and TRBJ2-1 for the parts outside the CDR3, the full variable domain is KAGVTQTPRYLIKTRGQQVTLSCSPISGHRSVSWYQQTPGQGLQFLFEYFSETQRNKGNFPGRFSGRQFSNSRSEMNVSTLELGDSALYLCASSLVLASGSNEQFFGPGTRLTVL.

This clonotype was recorded many times. The DNA of the CDR3 is TGTGCCACCAGTGAGCCTAGCGGGGGGGCGAATGAGCAGTTCTTC. Its translation: CATSEPSGGANEQFF. This sequence joins TRBV24-1 and TRBJ2-1; 12 bases are a match to TRBD2. The germline V gene has CDR1 KGHDR and CDR2 SFDVKD. The CDR3 totals 15 residues. Trimming at V came to 4 bases and at J to 7 bases, leaving 4 bases not matched to a gene.

The chain joins TRBV19 to TRBJ1-6, with a tentative D call TRBD1 (5 bases). Germline CDR1 LNHDA, CDR2 SQIVND (reference sequence). The CDR3 is 14 residues long. V was pared by 7 bases and J by 7 bases, with 14 bases between. The CDR3 sequence: CASTLGQGNSPLHF. As DNA, the CDR3 is TGTGCCAGTACTCTGGGGCAGGGAAATTCACCCCTCCACTTT.

This clonotype was seen more than once but under ten times. CDR3 bases: TGTGCCAGCAGTCTAGCGGATTCCTACGAGCAGTACGTC. It translates to CASSLADSYEQYV. The V gene is TRBV6-1, the J gene TRBJ2-7; 7 positions match TRBD2. Germline V gene sequence: CDR1 MNHNS, CDR2 SASEGT. The V and J ends lost 5 bases and 1 base, in that order; junction bases with no gene match: 2. The CDR3 spans 13 residues.

The chain employs TRBV7-2 and TRBJ2-3; 8 nucleotides align to TRBD2. After removal of 6 bases from V and 5 bases from J, the junction contained 7 bases not matched to a gene. Per the germline V gene, CDR1 is SGHTA and CDR2 is FQGNSA. The CDR3 totals 14 residues. CDR3 bases: TGTGCCAGCAGGCCGGGGGGGCGTCAAGATACGCAGTATTTT. This encodes CASRPGGRQDTQYF.

The CDR3 loop reads CASSYSGGRADTQYF. The CDR3 DNA reads as TGTGCCAGCAGTTATAGCGGGGGTAGGGCAGATACGCAGTATTTT. The V gene is TRBV6-5, the J gene TRBJ2-3; TRBD2 matches at 9 bases. Trimming took 3 bases from V and 4 from J; bases not matched to a gene: 5. In germline, CDR1 is MNHEY, CDR2 SVGAGI. This CDR3 comprises 15 residues.